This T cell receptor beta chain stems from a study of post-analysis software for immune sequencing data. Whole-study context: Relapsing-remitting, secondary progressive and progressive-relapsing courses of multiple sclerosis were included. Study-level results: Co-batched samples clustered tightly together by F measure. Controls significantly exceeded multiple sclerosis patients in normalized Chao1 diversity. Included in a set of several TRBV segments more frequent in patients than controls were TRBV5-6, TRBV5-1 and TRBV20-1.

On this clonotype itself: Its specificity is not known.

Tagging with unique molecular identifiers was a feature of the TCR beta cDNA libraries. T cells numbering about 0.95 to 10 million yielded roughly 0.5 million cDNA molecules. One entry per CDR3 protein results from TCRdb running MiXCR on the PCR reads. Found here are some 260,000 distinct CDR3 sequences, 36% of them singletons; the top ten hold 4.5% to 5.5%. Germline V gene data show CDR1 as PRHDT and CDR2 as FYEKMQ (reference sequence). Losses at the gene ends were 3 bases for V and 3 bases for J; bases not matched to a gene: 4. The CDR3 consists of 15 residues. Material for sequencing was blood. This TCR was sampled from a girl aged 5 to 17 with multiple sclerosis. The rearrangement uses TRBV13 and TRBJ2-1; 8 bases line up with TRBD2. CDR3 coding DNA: TGTGCCAGCAGCTTGACTAGCGTGCACTACAATGAGCAGTTCTTC. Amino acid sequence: CASSLTSVHYNEQFF.